This TCR beta chain was captured by sequencing in a study of blood T cell repertoires in COVID-19. The overall study: The samples span acute and convalescent COVID-19 from the United States, Italy and Spain. From T cells, B-cell-depleted T cells, or PBMCs came the material, which was cDNA or gDNA.

In its sample, this clone was seen a few times. Authors' methods: Amplifying reference gene primers gave estimates of nucleated cell counts. Profiled with immunoSEQ multiplex PCR; TCRdb holds only in-frame clones, not every one. That table gives V, J and clone size, and the DNA gave D and trimming. The profile shows about 59,000 clones, around four fifths of them singletons. The CDR3 length is 15 residues. Germline V gene lookup returns CDR1 SGDLS and CDR2 YYNGEE. V dropped 0 bases and J dropped 4 bases, with 11 bases sitting between them. What was sequenced was peripheral blood. The V and J genes are TRBV9 and TRBJ2-4; perhaps TRBD2 as D (5 bases). This sequence originates from a man older than 75 with acute or convalescent COVID-19. The CDR3 nucleotides read TGTGCCAGCAGCGTAGGATCCGGGGTTAAAAACATTCAGTACTTC. Translated, it gives CASSVGSGVKNIQYF.